This TCR beta chain was captured in a study of response to subunit inactivated influenza vaccine. This CDR3 has 16 amino acids. Trimming cost V 3 bases and J 5 bases; bases outside gene matches: 5. Germline V gene lookup returns CDR1 SGHRS and CDR2 YFSETQ. This clonotype showed up just a few times. One entry per CDR3 protein, called by TCRdb with MiXCR from the RT-PCR reads. The table has 300,000 to 350,000 distinct CDR3 sequences, 20% to 25% seen once; the top ten hold 10%. Specimen: PBMCs from blood, collected approximately 20 months after vaccination. The receptor was derived from a man between 50 and 70 years old who received an inactivated influenza vaccine. The gene calls are TRBV5-1 and TRBJ2-3; 14 bases fit TRBD2. The CDR3 spells CASSSGLAGGGDTQYF. The CDR3 nucleotides read TGCGCCAGCAGCTCAGGACTAGCGGGAGGAGGAGATACGCAGTATTTT.